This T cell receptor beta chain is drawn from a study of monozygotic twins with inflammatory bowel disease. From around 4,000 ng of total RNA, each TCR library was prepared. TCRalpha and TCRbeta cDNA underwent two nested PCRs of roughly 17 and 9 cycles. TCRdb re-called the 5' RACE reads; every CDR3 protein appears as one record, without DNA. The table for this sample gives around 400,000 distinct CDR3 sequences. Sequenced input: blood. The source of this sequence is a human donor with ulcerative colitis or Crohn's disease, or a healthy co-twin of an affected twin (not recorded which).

The CDR3 loop is CASSEPVLETQYF. The chain joins TRBV6-1 to TRBJ2-5. This CDR3 has 13 amino acids. The germline V gene encodes CDR1 MNHNS and CDR2 SASEGT.